This TCR beta chain came from a study of blood T cell repertoires in COVID-19. V was cut by 7 bases and J by 7 bases, with 9 bases left in between. The CDR3 totals 12 residues. Germline CDR1 is SGDLS and CDR2 is YYNGEE. In the original analysis: From reference gene primer amplification, estimates of nucleated cell counts were derived. Some clones are missing from TCRdb's copy, which holds only in-frame ones; the method was immunoSEQ multiplex PCR. The V and J calls and the clone size are those of that table, but D and trimming were determined from the DNA. This repertoire shows around 380,000 clones, about 89% found once; its top ten account for 1.3%. Individuals aged about 18 to 100 years were recruited from fewer than 30 US areas. Cohorts were based on clinical histories the participants reported. Each recovered donor of Cohort 3 presented with two negative PCRs, clearance, or symptom resolution.

The chain recombines TRBV9 with TRBJ1-6; D call uncertain. Material: PBMCs or T cells enriched from blood (not recorded which). This sequence was found in a man aged 25-45 years who had recovered from COVID-19. In DNA form, the CDR3 reads TGTGCCAGCTCCCCTCTGAATTCACCCCTCCACTTT. This translates into CASSPLNSPLHF. Filled out from reference TRBV9 and TRBJ1-6, the complete variable domain reads DSGVTQTPKHLITATGQRVTLRCSPRSGDLSVYWYQQSLDQGLQFLIQYYNGEERAKGNILERFSAQQFPDLHSELNLSSLELGDSALYFCASSPLNSPLHFGNGTRLTVT.